This T cell receptor beta chain derives from a study of OX40 agonist ivuxolimab in advanced cancers. Broadly, across the study: Ivuxolimab was an agonistic, fully human IgG2 monoclonal antibody directed against OX40 (CD134), a costimulatory receptor. Prior anti-PD-1, anti-PD-L1 or anti-CTLA-4 therapy was permitted, and less than 45% of dose-escalation patients had received checkpoint inhibitors. The paper reports the monotherapy dose-escalation portion (N ≈ 50 patients) of the phase I ivuxolimab trial. Intravenous ivuxolimab was administered to patients every 2 weeks at six dose levels: 0.01, 0.1, 0.3, 1.5, 3 and 10 mg/kg. The point of sequencing TCRbeta in the periphery was to test whether ivuxolimab changed TCR sequence diversity and drove clonal T-cell expansion. Of the approximately 53 patients in dose escalation, about 20 had hepatocellular carcinoma, roughly 15 had melanoma, 9 had renal cell carcinoma and 9 had head and neck cancer. Three dose-escalation patients achieved partial responses, one with hepatocellular carcinoma and two with cutaneous melanoma. A male proportion of roughly 80% and a mean age of around 60 years, ranging from 23 to 79, were recorded for the dose-escalation cohort. Findings and caveats that apply to the study as a whole: Low levels of normalized T-cell clonal expansion were also seen in some patients who did not respond. In the 0.1-3.0 mg/kg groups, partial responders were among the patients with the lowest normalized peripheral clonal expansion, particularly in CD8+ T cells. At doses from 0.1 to 3.0 mg/kg, clonal expansion was seen in both CD4+ and CD8+ blood T cells between baseline and week 6. On average, CD8+ T cells showed more expanded clones than CD4+ T cells after ivuxolimab. Antigen specificity was not determined for the clonally expanded peripheral T cells.

V lost 5 bases and J lost 7 bases, and the count of bases not matched to a germline gene is 7. CDR1 and CDR2, per the germline V gene, are MGHDK and SYGVNS. The CDR3 runs 15 amino acids, cysteine and phenylalanine included. The DNA shown is the 45-base CDR3, in frame from base 1. Patients with a history of autoimmune disease or receiving systemic immunosuppression were excluded from the trial. Peripheral blood for TCR sequencing was collected from all dose cohorts at baseline, on cycle 4 day 1, and on cycle 7 day 1. The samples were taken from a phase I, first-in-human, multicenter, open-label dose-escalation trial of ivuxolimab. Adults with locally advanced or metastatic melanoma, renal cell carcinoma, hepatocellular carcinoma or head and neck squamous cell carcinoma were enrolled in the trial. Before TCR sequencing, CD4+ T cells and CD8+ T cells were sorted from peripheral blood as separate populations.

Points on this clone: What this receptor recognizes is not known. The record has no base qualities; no much larger clone is one base away.

Genomic DNA was extracted from sorted cells for sequencing of the TCRbeta CDR3 region. The immunoSEQ Assay was used to sequence the TCRbeta CDR3 regions. TCRdb holds this immuneACCESS table with in-frame rearrangements only. Some clones are missing; in checked studies, unresolved V genes explain under half, and the rest has no known cause. The sample table contains some 69,000 clones; only one count was recorded for just over 90% of them. The ten largest account for 0.25% to 0.3% of the sample. The sample was CD4+ or CD8+ T cells sorted from blood, taken in a trial of the OX40 agonist ivuxolimab. Recombination linked TRBV25-1 to TRBJ2-2; TRBD1 matches 10 bases in the middle. This TCR came from an adult with an advanced solid tumor such as melanoma, head and neck, liver or kidney cancer. The DNA sequence is as follows: TGTGCCAGCAGTTCGACAGGGGGCATGGACGGGGAGCTGTTTTTT. Its translation is CASSSTGGMDGELFF.